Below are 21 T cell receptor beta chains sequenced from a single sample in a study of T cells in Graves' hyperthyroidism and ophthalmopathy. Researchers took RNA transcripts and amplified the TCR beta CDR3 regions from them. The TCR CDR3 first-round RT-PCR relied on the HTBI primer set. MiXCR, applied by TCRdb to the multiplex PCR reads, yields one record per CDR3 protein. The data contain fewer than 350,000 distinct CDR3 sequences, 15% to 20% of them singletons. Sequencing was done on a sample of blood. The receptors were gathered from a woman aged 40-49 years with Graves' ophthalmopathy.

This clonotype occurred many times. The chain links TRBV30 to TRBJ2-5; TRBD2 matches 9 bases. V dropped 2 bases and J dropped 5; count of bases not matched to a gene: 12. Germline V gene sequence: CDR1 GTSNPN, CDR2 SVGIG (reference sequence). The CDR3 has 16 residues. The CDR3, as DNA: TGTGCCTGGAGTCCAGCAGCGGGAGGACGTGGGGAGACCCAGTACTTC. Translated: CAWSPAAGGRGETQYF. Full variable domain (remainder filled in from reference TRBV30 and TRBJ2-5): SQTIHQWPATLVQPVGSPLSLECTVEGTSNPNLYWYRQAAGRGLQLLFYSVGIGQISSEVPQNLSASRPQDRQFILSSKKLLLSDSGFYLCAWSPAAGGRGETQYFGPGTRLLVL.

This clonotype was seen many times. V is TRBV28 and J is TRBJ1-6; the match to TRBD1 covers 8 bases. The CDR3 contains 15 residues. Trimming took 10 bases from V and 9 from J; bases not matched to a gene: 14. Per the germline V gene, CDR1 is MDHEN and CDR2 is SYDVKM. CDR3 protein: CATLTRQGLGSPLHF. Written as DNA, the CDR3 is TGTGCCACCCTAACCAGACAGGGGCTCGGTTCACCCCTCCACTTT.

In DNA, the CDR3 is TGCAGTGCTAGATCCGGGGGTCGGACCGGGGAGCTGTTTTTT. Protein: CSARSGGRTGELFF. The chain uses TRBV20-1 and TRBJ2-2; D possibly corresponds to TRBD2 (6 bases). V dropped 2 bases and J dropped 5 bases, with 12 bases sitting between them. Germline values: CDR1 DFQATT, CDR2 SNEGSKA (reference sequence). CDR3 length equals 14 residues.

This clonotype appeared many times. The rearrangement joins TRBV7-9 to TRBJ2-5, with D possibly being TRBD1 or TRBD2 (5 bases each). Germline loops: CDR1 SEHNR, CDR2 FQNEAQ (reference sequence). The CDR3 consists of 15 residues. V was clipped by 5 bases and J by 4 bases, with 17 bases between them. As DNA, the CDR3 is TGTGCCAGCAGCCTCTTGAGGGGCGGAGGAGAGACCCAGTACTTC. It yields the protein CASSLLRGGGETQYF. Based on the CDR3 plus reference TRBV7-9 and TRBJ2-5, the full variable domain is DTGVSQNPRHKITKRGQNVTFRCDPISEHNRLYWYRQTLGQGPEFLTYFQNEAQLEKSRLLSDRFSAERPKGSFSTLEIQRTEQGDSAMYLCASSLLRGGGETQYFGPGTRLLVL.

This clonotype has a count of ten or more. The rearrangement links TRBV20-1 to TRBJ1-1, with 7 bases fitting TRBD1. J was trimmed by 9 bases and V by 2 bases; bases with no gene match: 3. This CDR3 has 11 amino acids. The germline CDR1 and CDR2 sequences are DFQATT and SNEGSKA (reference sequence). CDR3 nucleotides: TGCAGTGCTAGACAGGGGGTTAAAGCTTTCTTT. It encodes CSARQGVKAFF.

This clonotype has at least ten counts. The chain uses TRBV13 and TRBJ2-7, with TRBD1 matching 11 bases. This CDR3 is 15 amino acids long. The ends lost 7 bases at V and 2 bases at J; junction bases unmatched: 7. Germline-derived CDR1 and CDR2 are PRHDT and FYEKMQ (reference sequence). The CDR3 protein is CASTISGQGAYEQYF. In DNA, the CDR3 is TGTGCCAGCACCATCTCGGGACAGGGGGCCTACGAGCAGTACTTC.

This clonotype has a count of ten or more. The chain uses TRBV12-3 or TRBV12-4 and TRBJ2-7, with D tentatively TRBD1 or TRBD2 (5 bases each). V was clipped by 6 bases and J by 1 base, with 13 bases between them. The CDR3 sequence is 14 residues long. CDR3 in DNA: TGTGCCAGCAGCAACCCCAGGGAGTCCTACGAGCAGTACTTC. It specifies CASSNPRESYEQYF.

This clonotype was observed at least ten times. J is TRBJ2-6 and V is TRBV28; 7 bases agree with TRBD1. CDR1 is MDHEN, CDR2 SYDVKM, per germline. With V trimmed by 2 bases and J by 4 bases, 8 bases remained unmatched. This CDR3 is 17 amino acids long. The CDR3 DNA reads TGTGCCAGCAGTTTACGACAGGGCCTCGTGGGGGCCAACGTCCTGACTTTC. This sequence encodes CASSLRQGLVGANVLTF.

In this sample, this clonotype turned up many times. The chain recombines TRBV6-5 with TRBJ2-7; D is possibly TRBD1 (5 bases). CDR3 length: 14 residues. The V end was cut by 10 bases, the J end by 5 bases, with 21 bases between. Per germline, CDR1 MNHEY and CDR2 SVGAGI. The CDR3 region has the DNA TGTGCCACCACGCGACAGAACGGTGCCCACGAGCAGTACTTC. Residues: CATTRQNGAHEQYF.

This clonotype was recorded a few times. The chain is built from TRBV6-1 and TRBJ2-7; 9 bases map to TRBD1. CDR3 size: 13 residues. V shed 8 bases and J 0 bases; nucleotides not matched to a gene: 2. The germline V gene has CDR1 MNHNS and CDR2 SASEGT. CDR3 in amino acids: CASGTGSSYEQYF. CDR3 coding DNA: TGTGCCAGCGGGACAGGGAGCTCCTACGAGCAGTACTTC.

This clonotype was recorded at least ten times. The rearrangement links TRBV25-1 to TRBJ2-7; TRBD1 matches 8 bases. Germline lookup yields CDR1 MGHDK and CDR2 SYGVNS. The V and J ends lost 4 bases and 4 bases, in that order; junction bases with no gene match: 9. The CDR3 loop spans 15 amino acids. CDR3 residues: CASSATWTGHYEQYF. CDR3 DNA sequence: TGTGCCAGCAGTGCAACATGGACAGGGCATTACGAGCAGTACTTC.

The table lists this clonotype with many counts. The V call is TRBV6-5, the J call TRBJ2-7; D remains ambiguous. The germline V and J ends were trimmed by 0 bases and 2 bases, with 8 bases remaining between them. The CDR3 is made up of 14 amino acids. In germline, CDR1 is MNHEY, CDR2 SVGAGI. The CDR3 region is CASSYSHGTYEQYF. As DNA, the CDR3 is TGTGCCAGCAGTTACTCCCATGGAACCTACGAGCAGTACTTC.

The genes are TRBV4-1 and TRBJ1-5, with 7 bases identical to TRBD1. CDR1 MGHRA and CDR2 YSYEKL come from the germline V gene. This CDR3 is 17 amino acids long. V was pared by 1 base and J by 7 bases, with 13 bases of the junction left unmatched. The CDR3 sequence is CASSQVRGGQGGQPQHF. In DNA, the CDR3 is TGCGCCAGCAGCCAAGTCCGCGGGGGGCAGGGGGGACAGCCCCAGCATTTT.

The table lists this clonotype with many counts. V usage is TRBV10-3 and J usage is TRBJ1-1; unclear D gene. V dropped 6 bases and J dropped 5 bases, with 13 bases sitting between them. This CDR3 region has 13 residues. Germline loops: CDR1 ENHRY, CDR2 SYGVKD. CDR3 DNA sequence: TGTGCCATCAGCGAGAGGGCCGGAACTGAAGCTTTCTTT. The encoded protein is CAISERAGTEAFF.

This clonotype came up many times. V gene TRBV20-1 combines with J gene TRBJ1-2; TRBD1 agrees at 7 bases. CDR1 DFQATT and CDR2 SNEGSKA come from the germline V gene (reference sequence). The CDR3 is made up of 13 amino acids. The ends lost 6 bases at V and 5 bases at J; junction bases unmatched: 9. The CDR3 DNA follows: TGCAGTGCAAATCCGGGACAGAGATATGGCTACACCTTC. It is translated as CSANPGQRYGYTF.

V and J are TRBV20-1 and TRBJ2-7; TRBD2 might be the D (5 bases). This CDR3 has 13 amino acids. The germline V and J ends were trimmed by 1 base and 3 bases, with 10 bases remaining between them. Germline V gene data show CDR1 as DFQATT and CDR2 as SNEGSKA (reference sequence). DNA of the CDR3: TGCAGTGCTAGAGGAGGGCAGCTCTACGAGCAGTACTTC. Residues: CSARGGQLYEQYF.

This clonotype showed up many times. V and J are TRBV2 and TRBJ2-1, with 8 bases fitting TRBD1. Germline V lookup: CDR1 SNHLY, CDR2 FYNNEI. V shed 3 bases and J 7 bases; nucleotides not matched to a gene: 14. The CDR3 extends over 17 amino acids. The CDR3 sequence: CASSDRPPLTGVNEQFF. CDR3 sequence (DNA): TGTGCCAGCAGTGATCGCCCCCCCTTGACAGGGGTAAATGAGCAGTTCTTC.

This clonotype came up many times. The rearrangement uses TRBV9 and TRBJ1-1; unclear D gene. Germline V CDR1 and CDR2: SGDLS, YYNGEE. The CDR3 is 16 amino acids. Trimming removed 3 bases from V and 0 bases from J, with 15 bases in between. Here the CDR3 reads CASSEVSGNMNTEAFF. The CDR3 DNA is TGTGCCAGCAGCGAGGTCTCAGGAAACATGAACACTGAAGCTTTCTTT.

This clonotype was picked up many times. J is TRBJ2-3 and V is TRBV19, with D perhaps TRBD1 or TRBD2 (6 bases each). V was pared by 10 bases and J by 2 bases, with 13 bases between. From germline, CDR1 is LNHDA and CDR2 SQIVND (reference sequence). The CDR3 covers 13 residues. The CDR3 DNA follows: TGTGCCACCCGGGGGCCATTCACAGATACGCAGTATTTT. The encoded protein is CATRGPFTDTQYF.

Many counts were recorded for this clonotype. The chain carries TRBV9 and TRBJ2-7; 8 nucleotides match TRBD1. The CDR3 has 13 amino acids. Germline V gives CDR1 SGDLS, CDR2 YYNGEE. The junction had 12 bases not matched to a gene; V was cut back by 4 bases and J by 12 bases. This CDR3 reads CASSFRTGNGLYF. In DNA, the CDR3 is TGTGCCAGCAGCTTCAGGACAGGGAACGGTTTGTACTTC.

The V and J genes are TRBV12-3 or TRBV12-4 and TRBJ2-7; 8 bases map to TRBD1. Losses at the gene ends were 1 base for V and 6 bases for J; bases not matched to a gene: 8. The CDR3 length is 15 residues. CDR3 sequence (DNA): TGTGCCAGCAGTTTAGGAGGACAGGGAATTGGCGAGCAGTACTTC. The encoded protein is CASSLGGQGIGEQYF.